This T cell receptor (beta chain) is from a study of shared clonotypes between healthy human individuals. Once extracted for a subset, genomic DNA was divided evenly among several immunoSEQ plates. Repertoires were generated with immunoSEQ multiplex PCR, while TCRdb's copy carries only in-frame clones and drops some. The table lists 760,000 or so clones, 90% to 97% of them singletons. Naive CD8 populations comprised CD45RO-negative cells positively selected for CCR7, excluding terminally differentiated effector memory CD45RA+ cells. Regarding the study as a whole: The authors sampled blood alone, and tissue repertoires likely differ. A handful of donors shared approximately 5% of their naive CD4 clonotypes.

As concerns this clone: Antigen specificity is unknown.

Germline-derived CDR1 and CDR2 are SEHNR and FQNEAQ (reference sequence). V was pared by 5 bases and J by 5 bases, with 3 bases of the junction left unmatched. This CDR3 has 15 amino acids. The sequencing input was naive CD8+ T cells sorted from blood. The receptor comes from a man younger than 40 in good health. V gene TRBV7-9 combines with J gene TRBJ2-1; 13 bases are shared with TRBD2. CDR3 coding DNA: TGTGCCAGCAGCGGAGGGACTAGCGGGGACAATGAGCAGTTCTTC. Amino acids: CASSGGTSGDNEQFF. The full variable domain, its missing parts supplied by reference TRBV7-9 and TRBJ2-1, is DTGVSQNPRHKITKRGQNVTFRCDPISEHNRLYWYRQTLGQGPEFLTYFQNEAQLEKSRLLSDRFSAERPKGSFSTLEIQRTEQGDSAMYLCASSGGTSGDNEQFFGPGTRLTVL.